This entry is about one T cell receptor (beta chain). This clonotype was observed a handful of times. Its antigen is not yet known. Base qualities are not recorded, but no much larger clone differs from it by a single base. These data originate in a study of blood T cells in healthy people across ages (dated by TCRdb to 2013 to 2016). Study-wide context: In model experiments, template switching captured roughly one uniquely barcoded TCR beta cDNA molecule for every two T cells. Age-related changes in TCR beta repertoire diversity were measured in the study by deep sequencing normalized with unique cDNA molecular identifiers. The donors were split into four age groups: young (average about 16 years), middle-aged (about 40), aged (more than 60) and long-lived (approximately 80). To avoid experimental bias, donors of different ages were randomly spread across the sequencing lanes. The study analyzed two additional independent replicas of 1 million unique cDNA reads from the same blood draw for two donors, one aged 18 to 29 and one aged 80 or older. On the study overall, not on this receptor specifically: The long-lived group showed more naive CD4+ T cells, fewer expanded clones and increased TCR diversity than the aged group, suggesting age selection. The percentage of naive T cells measured by flow cytometry correlated strongly with observed TCR beta diversity. Estimates of total diversity based on one million sequenced T cells were considered lower bounds and underestimates. Observed TCR beta diversity per million T cells fell roughly linearly with age, and a significant reduction was already apparent by age approximately 40. Since profiling was done on bulk unsorted PBMCs, naive and antigen-experienced compartments could not be conclusively compared. Because donor CMV infection status was unknown, age-related changes in expanded clonotypes were potentially confounded.

Libraries were made using 5' RACE. The instrument was an Illumina HiSeq 2500. A second PCR of about 7 to 12 cycles was run with a J-beta primer mix and a sample-barcoded 5' primer. A template-switch 5' adaptor carrying 12 random nucleotides introduced a unique molecular identifier onto each TCR beta cDNA molecule. Each sample yielded at least 2.5 million CDR3-containing paired-end reads. First-strand cDNA synthesis was performed from all RNA using the Mint cDNA synthesis kit, with priming by a TRBC-specific oligonucleotide. After uracil-DNA glycosylase treatment, a first 18-cycle PCR used universal primers M1SS and BC2_uni_R on all cDNA. The paper's processing steps were these. Normalization of each sample was performed by random selection of 1 million high-quality reads, each carrying a distinct molecular identifier. Reads sharing molecular identifiers were discarded rather than binned into consensus sequences. MiTCR, set to a Q25 quality threshold and the strictest error-elimination algorithm, was used for CDR3 identification, clonotype clustering and error correction. A nonparametric unseen species model with Euler transformation was used to estimate a lower bound on total TCR beta diversity. In-frame beta chains were kept once TCRdb had trimmed the public reads at Q25 with fastp and called clones with MiXCR. Entries that share a CDR3 protein sequence are merged under the most common genes and DNA. None of the V and J calls come from the authors' own analysis; TCRdb made them. This sample is represented by around 1.7 million distinct CDR3 sequences; 28% of them were singletons. The ten largest make up approximately 7.7% of the sample.

Trimming accounts for 6 bases at V and 5 bases at J, while the number of junction bases matched to no gene is 9. The CDR3 runs 16 amino acids, cysteine and phenylalanine included. The DNA shown is the 48-base CDR3, in frame from base 1. The donors were a few dozen Caucasian individuals from Russia, aged roughly 6 to 90 years, who were systemically healthy. Each donor gave around 9 milliliters of peripheral blood, collected into EDTA-treated Vacutainer tubes. PBMCs were isolated by Ficoll-Paque density-gradient centrifugation, with at least 7 million obtained per sample. Total RNA, at least 6 micrograms per sample, was extracted from PBMCs with Trizol reagent. Naive CD45RAhigh/CD27high T cell percentages were measured by flow cytometry on a PBMC aliquot from every donor.

The sequence was obtained from a woman in her 30s in good health. The sequenced material came from blood. Here the chain combines TRBV12-3 or TRBV12-4 and TRBJ2-5; 13 of the junction bases match TRBD2. The CDR3 here reads CASRATGLAGAETQYF. The DNA sequence reads TGTGCCAGCAGAGCCACCGGACTAGCGGGAGCCGAGACCCAGTACTTC.